These T cell receptor beta chains were read from a single sample in a study of PD-1 blockade in mismatch repair-deficient tumors. This table comes from immunoSEQ multiplex PCR, and its TCRdb copy is limited to in-frame clones, with some not included. Of roughly 53,000 clones in the sample, approximately 80% were seen once. The source material was peripheral blood, sampled 4 weeks after starting pembrolizumab. The source is an adult with mismatch repair-deficient cancer. Both conserved end residues are part of each CDR3. The D gene is left open where the match is weak. Some rows mark clone size as missing; the rest say once, few, many or name a class of expanded clone.

abundance	v_gene	d_gene	j_gene	CDR3aa	CDR3nt
-	TRBV5-6	TRBD1	TRBJ2-7	CASSALRQGSNYEQYF	TGTGCCAGCAGCGCTTTACGACAGGGGTCAAACTACGAGCAGTACTTC
-	TRBV7-2	-	TRBJ2-7	CASSGGLSSYEQYF	TGTGCCAGCAGCGGAGGTCTAAGCTCCTACGAGCAGTACTTC
-	TRBV30	TRBD2	TRBJ2-1	CAWSGGQGDSGRAGYNEQFF	TGTGCCTGGAGTGGAGGGCAGGGAGATAGCGGGAGGGCCGGCTACAATGAGCAGTTCTTC
-	TRBV29-1	TRBD2	TRBJ2-1	CSVPKGLAGGVLYNEQFF	TGCAGCGTCCCCAAGGGACTAGCGGGGGGGGTGCTCTACAATGAGCAGTTCTTC
-	TRBV5-1	-	TRBJ1-4	CASSLYAGEKLFF	TGCGCCAGCAGCTTGTACGCGGGTGAAAAACTGTTTTTT
once	TRBV11-1	-	TRBJ1-2	CASSSRGSRGANYGYTF	TGTGCCAGCAGCTCCCGGGGAAGTCGGGGGGCTAACTATGGCTACACCTTC
medium-sized	TRBV30	-	TRBJ1-2	CAWSVGIQGGYTF	TGTGCCTGGAGTGTGGGGATTCAAGGTGGCTACACCTTC
-	TRBV13	-	TRBJ1-4	CASSHGGGFEKLFF	TGTGCCAGCAGCCACGGGGGGGGGTTTGAAAAACTGTTTTTT
-	TRBV10-2	-	TRBJ2-1	CASSELQNNEQFF	TGCGCCAGCAGTGAGTTACAGAACAATGAGCAGTTCTTC
-	TRBV7-8	-	TRBJ1-1	CASSLGQGPQGTEAFF	TGTGCCAGCAGCTTAGGGCAGGGGCCCCAGGGCACTGAAGCTTTCTTT
few	TRBV7-9	TRBD1	TRBJ2-5	CASSPRQGQETQYF	TGTGCCAGCAGCCCACGACAGGGCCAAGAGACCCAGTACTTC
-	TRBV14	TRBD2	TRBJ2-7	CASRRTAAGFEQYF	TGTGCCAGCAGGAGGACGGCAGCGGGGTTCGAGCAGTACTTC
-	TRBV19	-	TRBJ2-7	CASSVDSISSYEQYF	TGTGCCAGCTCCGTCGACAGCATAAGCTCCTACGAGCAGTACTTC
-	TRBV5-4	-	TRBJ1-1	CASSLSPRSNTEAFF	TGTGCCAGCAGCTTGTCTCCACGGTCGAACACTGAAGCTTTCTTT
-	TRBV25-1	-	TRBJ2-7	CASSEAGGASSYEQYF	TGTGCCAGCAGTGAAGCGGGCGGGGCGAGCTCCTACGAGCAGTACTTC
-	TRBV7-8	-	TRBJ1-5	CASSAERAGQPQHF	TGTGCCAGCAGCGCGGAGAGGGCAGGTCAGCCCCAGCATTTT
-	TRBV16	TRBD2	TRBJ2-3	CASSPNSGRGSDTQYF	TGTGCCAGCAGCCCAAATAGCGGGAGAGGTTCCGATACGCAGTATTTT
-	TRBV25-1	TRBD2	TRBJ2-5	CASRTSGQETQYF	TGTGCCAGCAGAACTAGCGGGCAAGAGACCCAGTACTTC
-	TRBV11-2	TRBD2	TRBJ2-3	CASSLAGGSSDTQYF	TGTGCCAGCAGCCTAGCGGGAGGGAGCTCAGATACGCAGTATTTT
-	TRBV7-9	TRBD1	TRBJ1-1	CASSFTPGTGPNTEAFF	TGTGCCAGCAGCTTTACTCCCGGGACAGGCCCGAACACTGAAGCTTTCTTT
-	TRBV5-1	TRBD1	TRBJ2-5	CASTSSTGSVETQYF	TGCGCCAGCACATCCTCGACAGGGTCCGTGGAGACCCAGTACTTC
-	TRBV19	-	TRBJ2-1	CASSWGSGSYNEQFF	TGTGCCAGTAGTTGGGGGTCGGGCTCCTACAATGAGCAGTTCTTC